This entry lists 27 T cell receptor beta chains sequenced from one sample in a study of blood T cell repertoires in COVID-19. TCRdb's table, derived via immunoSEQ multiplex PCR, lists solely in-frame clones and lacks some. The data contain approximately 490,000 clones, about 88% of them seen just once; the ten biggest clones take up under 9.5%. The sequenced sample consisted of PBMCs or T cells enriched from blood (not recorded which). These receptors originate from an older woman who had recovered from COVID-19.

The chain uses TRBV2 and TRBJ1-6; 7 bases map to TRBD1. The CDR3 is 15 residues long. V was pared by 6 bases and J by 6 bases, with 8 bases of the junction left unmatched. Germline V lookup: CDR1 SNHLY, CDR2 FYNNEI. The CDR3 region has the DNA TGTGCCAGCAGGCCCCTACAGGGGTCTAATTCACCCCTCCACTTT. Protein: CASRPLQGSNSPLHF.

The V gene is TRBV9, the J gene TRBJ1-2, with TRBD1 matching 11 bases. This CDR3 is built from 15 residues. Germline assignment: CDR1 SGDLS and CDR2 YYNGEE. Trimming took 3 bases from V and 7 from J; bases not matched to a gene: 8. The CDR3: CASSATGQGAVGYTF. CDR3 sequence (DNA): TGTGCCAGCAGCGCAACAGGACAGGGGGCGGTTGGCTACACCTTC. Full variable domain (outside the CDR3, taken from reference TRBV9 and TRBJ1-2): DSGVTQTPKHLITATGQRVTLRCSPRSGDLSVYWYQQSLDQGLQFLIQYYNGEERAKGNILERFSAQQFPDLHSELNLSSLELGDSALYFCASSATGQGAVGYTFGSGTRLTVV.

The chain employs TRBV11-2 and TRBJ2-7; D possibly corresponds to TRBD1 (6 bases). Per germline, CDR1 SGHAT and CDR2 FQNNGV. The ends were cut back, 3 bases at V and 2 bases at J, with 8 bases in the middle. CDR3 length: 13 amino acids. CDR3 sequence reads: CASSLTGTYEQYV. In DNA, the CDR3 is TGTGCCAGCAGCTTGACAGGAACCTACGAGCAGTACGTC.

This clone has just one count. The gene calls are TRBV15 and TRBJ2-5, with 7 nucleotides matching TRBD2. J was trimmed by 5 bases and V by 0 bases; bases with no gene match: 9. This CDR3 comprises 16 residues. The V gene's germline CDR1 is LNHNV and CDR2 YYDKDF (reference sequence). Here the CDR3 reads CATSRDPAGKFETQYF. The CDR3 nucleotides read TGTGCCACCAGCAGAGATCCAGCGGGGAAGTTTGAGACCCAGTACTTC.

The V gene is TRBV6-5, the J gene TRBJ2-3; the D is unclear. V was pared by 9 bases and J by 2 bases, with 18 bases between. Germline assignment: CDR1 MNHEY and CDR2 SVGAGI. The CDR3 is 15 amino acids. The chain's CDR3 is CARSKAAPFTDTQYF. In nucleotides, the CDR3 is TGTGCCAGGTCCAAGGCGGCACCTTTCACAGATACGCAGTATTTT.

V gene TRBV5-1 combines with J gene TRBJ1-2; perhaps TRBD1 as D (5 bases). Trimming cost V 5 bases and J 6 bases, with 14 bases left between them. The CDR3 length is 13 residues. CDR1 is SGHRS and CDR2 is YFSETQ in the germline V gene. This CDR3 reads CASRPQGVDGYTF. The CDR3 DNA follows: TGCGCCAGCAGACCCCAAGGGGTGGATGGCTACACCTTC.

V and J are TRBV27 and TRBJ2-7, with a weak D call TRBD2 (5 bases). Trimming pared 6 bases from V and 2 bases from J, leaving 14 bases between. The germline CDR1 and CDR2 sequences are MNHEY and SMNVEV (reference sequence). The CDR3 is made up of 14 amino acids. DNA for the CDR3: TGTGCCAGCAGCCTTACGGGGTACACCTACGAGCAGTACTTC. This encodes CASSLTGYTYEQYF.

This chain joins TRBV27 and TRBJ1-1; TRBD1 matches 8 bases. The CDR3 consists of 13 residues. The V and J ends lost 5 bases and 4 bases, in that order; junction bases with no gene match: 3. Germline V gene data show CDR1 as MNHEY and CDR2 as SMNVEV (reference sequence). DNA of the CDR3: TGTGCCAGCAGTAGGACAGGGAGCACTGAAGCTTTCTTT. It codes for CASSRTGSTEAFF.

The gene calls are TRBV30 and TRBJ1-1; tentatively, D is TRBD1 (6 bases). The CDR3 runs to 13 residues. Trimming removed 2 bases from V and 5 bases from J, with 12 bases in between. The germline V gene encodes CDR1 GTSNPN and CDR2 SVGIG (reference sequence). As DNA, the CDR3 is TGTGCCTGGAGTACAGGGTTTTGGACTGAAGCTTTCTTT. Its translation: CAWSTGFWTEAFF. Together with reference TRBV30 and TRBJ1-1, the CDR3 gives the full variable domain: SQTIHQWPATLVQPVGSPLSLECTVEGTSNPNLYWYRQAAGRGLQLLFYSVGIGQISSEVPQNLSASRPQDRQFILSSKKLLLSDSGFYLCAWSTGFWTEAFFGQGTRLTVV.

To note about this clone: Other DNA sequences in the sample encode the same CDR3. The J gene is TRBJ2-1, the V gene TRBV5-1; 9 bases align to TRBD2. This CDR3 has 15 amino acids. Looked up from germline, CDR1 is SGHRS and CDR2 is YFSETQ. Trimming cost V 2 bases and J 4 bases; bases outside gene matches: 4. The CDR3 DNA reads TGCGCCAGCAGCTTTCTAGCGGGGACTTACAATGAGCAGTTCTTC. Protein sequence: CASSFLAGTYNEQFF.

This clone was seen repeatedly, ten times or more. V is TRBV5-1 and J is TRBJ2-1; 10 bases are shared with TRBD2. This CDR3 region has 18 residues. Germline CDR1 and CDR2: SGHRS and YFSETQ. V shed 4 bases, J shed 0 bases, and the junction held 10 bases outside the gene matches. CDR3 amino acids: CASSPRPSGGFSYNEQFF. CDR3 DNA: TGCGCCAGCAGCCCCCGGCCTAGCGGGGGATTCTCCTACAATGAGCAGTTCTTC.

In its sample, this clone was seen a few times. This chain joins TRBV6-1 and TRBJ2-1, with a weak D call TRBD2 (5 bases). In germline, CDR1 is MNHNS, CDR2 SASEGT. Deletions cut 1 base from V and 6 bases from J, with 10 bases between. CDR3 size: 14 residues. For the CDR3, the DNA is TGTGCCAGCAGTGAAGGGAGAAGCGGCAATGAGCAGTTCTTC. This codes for CASSEGRSGNEQFF.

This chain's CDR3 is CASSQFSTGGGYNSPLHF. CDR3 coding DNA: TGTGCCAGCAGTCAATTCTCGACAGGGGGCGGTTATAATTCACCCCTCCACTTT. The genes are TRBV27 and TRBJ1-6; 10 bases fit TRBD1. The CDR3 covers 18 residues. V dropped 5 bases and J dropped 4; count of bases not matched to a gene: 11. Looked up from germline, CDR1 is MNHEY and CDR2 is SMNVEV (reference sequence).

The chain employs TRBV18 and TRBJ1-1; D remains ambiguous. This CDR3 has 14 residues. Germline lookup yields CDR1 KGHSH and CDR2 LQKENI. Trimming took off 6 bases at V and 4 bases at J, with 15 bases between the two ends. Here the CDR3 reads CASSAGGSATEAFF. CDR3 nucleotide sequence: TGTGCCAGCTCCGCCGGAGGGAGTGCCACTGAAGCTTTCTTT.

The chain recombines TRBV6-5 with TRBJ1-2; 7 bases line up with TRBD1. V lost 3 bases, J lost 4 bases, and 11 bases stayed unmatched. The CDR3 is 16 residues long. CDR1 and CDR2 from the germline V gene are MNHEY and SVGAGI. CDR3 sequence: CASSYQGQPAGYGYTF. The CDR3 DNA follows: TGTGCCAGCAGTTATCAGGGACAGCCCGCGGGCTATGGCTACACCTTC.

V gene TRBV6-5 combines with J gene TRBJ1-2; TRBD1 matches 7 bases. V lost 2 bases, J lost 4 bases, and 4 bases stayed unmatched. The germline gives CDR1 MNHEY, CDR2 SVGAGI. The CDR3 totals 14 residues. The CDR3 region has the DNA TGTGCCAGCAGTTACGTAGGGGGCGCCTATGGCTACACCTTC. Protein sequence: CASSYVGGAYGYTF.

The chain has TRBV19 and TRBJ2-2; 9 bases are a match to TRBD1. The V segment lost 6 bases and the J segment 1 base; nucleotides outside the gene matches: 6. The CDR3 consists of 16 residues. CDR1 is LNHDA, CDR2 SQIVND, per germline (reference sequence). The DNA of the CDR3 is TGTGCCAGTAGACGAAAGACAGGGGGGAACACCGGGGAGCTGTTTTTT. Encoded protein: CASRRKTGGNTGELFF.

In nucleotides, the CDR3 is TGTGCCATCAGTGCAGGGGATGCCGCAGATACGCAGTATTTT. Translated, it gives CAISAGDAADTQYF. The V call is TRBV10-3, the J call TRBJ2-3, with D maybe TRBD1 (6 bases). CDR3 size: 14 residues. Trimming left V 4 bases short and J 4 bases short, with 12 bases between. CDR1 is ENHRY and CDR2 is SYGVKD in the germline V gene.

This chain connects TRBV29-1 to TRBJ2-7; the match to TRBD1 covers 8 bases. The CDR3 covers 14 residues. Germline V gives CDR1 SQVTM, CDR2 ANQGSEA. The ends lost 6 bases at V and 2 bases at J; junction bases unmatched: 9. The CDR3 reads CSVALGQGPYEQYF. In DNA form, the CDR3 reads TGCAGCGTAGCCTTAGGACAGGGCCCCTACGAGCAGTACTTC.

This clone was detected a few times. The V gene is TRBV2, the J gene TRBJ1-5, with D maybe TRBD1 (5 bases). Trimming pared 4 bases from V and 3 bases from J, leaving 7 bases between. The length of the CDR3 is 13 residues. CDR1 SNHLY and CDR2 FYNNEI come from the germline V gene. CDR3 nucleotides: TGTGCCAGCAGTGGACAGAACAATCAGCCCCAGCATTTT. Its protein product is CASSGQNNQPQHF.

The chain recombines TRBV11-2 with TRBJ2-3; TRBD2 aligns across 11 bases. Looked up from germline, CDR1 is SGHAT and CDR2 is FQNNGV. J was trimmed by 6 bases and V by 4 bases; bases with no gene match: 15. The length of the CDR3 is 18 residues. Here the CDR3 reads CASSSRSLAGGPPDTQYF. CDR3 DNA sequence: TGTGCCAGCAGCTCGCGATCGTTAGCGGGGGGGCCCCCGGATACGCAGTATTTT.

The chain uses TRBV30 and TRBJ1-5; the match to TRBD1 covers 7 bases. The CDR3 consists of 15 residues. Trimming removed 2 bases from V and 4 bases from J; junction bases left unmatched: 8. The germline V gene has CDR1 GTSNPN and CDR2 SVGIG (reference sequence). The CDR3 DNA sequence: TGTGCCTGGAGTCGGTGGGCAGGGGGGAATCAGCCCCAGCATTTT. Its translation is CAWSRWAGGNQPQHF.

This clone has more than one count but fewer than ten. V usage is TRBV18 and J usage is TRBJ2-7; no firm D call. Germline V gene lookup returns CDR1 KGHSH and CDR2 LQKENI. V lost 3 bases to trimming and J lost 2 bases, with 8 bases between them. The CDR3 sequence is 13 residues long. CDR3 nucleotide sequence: TGTGCCAGCTCACCCGACTTTCCCTACGAGCAGTACGTC. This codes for CASSPDFPYEQYV.

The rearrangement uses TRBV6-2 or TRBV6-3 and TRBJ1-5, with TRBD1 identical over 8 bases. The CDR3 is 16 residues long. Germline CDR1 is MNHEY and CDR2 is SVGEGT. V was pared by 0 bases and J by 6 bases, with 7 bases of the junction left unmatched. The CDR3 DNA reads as TGTGCCAGCAGTTACTCGTCACAGGGGGGGGGTCAGCCCCAGCATTTT. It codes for CASSYSSQGGGQPQHF.

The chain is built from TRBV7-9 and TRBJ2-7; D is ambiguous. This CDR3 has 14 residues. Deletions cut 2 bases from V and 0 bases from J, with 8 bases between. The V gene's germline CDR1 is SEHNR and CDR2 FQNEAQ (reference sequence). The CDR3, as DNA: TGTGCCAGCAGCTTAAGTCCGAGCTCCTACGAGCAGTACTTC. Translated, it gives CASSLSPSSYEQYF.

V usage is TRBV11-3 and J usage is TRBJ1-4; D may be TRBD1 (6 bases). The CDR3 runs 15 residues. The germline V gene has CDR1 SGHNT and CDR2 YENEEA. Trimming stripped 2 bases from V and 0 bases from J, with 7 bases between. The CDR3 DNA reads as TGTGCCAGCAGCTTAAGGACAGCAACTAATGAAAAACTGTTTTTT. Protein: CASSLRTATNEKLFF.

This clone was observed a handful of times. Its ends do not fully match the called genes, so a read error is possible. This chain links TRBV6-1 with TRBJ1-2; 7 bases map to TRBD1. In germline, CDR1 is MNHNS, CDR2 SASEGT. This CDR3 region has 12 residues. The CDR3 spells CASSEALRGTDF. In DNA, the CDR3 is TGTGCCAGCAGTGAAGCTCTGAGGGGGACAGACTTC.